Listed below are T cell receptor beta chains from one sample, sequenced in a study of cytomegalovirus exposure and HLA in healthy donors. This table comes from immunoSEQ multiplex PCR, and its TCRdb copy is limited to in-frame clones, with some not included. The table lists 150,000 to 200,000 clones, approximately 71% of them singletons, with about 4.9% in the top ten. The material sequenced was PBMCs. These receptors all come from a woman aged 18-29 years in good health and CMV-seropositive. Each CDR3 is given with its conserved first and last residue. A D gene is named only where the DNA matches it firmly. Some rows mark clone size as missing; the rest say once, few, many or name a class of expanded clone.

d_call	v_call	clone_size	j_call	cdr3_nt	cdr3_aa
TRBD1	TRBV6-5	.	TRBJ1-2	TGTGCCAGCAGCCGGACAGGAGAAGGTGGCTACACCTTC	CASSRTGEGGYTF
.	TRBV4-3	few	TRBJ2-3	TGCGCCAGCAGCCAAGAGGTAGCAGGGGCCTCGTCGGCAGATACGCAGTATTTT	CASSQEVAGASSADTQYF
TRBD2	TRBV29-1	.	TRBJ2-3	TGCTGCGTCGGAGCGGGGTCCTTATCAGATACGCAGTATTTT	CCVGAGSLSDTQYF
TRBD1	TRBV2	.	TRBJ2-7	TGTGCCAGCAGAGACAGGGGAACCTACGAGCAGTACTTC	CASRDRGTYEQYF
TRBD1	TRBV6-6	once	TRBJ2-7	TGTGCCAGCAGTTACAGGGGGCTCCCATACTCCTACGAGCAGTACTTC	CASSYRGLPYSYEQYF
TRBD1	TRBV7-2	.	TRBJ2-7	TGTGCCAGCAGCCACCTTCGGGGACAGTACCCTTACGAGCAGTACTTC	CASSHLRGQYPYEQYF
TRBD1	TRBV7-9	.	TRBJ1-1	TGTGCCAGCAGCTGGGAAGGAACAGGGGCTGAAGCTTTCTTT	CASSWEGTGAEAFF
TRBD1	TRBV4-3	once	TRBJ1-4	TGCGCCAGCAGCCAGGCCGGGACAGCAAATGAAAAACTGTTTTTT	CASSQAGTANEKLFF
TRBD2	TRBV7-3	.	TRBJ2-3	TGTGCCAGCAGCTTGACTAGCGGGGGTACAGATACGCAGTATTTT	CASSLTSGGTDTQYF
.	TRBV13	.	TRBJ1-1	TGTGCCAGCAGCTTAAGTCCCGGGAACACTGAAGCTTTCTTT	CASSLSPGNTEAFF
TRBD2	TRBV4-3	.	TRBJ2-1	TGCGCCAGCAGCCAACAAAGAGGCCCAGCGGGGGGGCCGGGTTGGAATGAGCAGTTCTTC	CASSQQRGPAGGPGWNEQFF
.	TRBV2	.	TRBJ2-7	TGTGCCAGCAGGCTGACAGCACCCGAGCAGTACTTC	CASRLTAPEQYF
.	TRBV7-3	.	TRBJ2-1	TGTGCCAGCAGCTTCCTCGGTAGAGGGTATCTTGGGAATGAGCAGTTCTTC	CASSFLGRGYLGNEQFF
TRBD1	TRBV19	.	TRBJ1-5	TGTGCCAGTAGTACCCGGACAGGGGGTTTAGCCCTCCAAAATCAGCCCCAGCATTTT	CASSTRTGGLALQNQPQHF
.	TRBV5-6	.	TRBJ1-1	TGTGCCAGCAGCTTGGCCGTGGGATCTAGCATGAACACTGAAGCTTTCTTT	CASSLAVGSSMNTEAFF
TRBD1	TRBV28	.	TRBJ2-4	TGTGCCAGCAGCCCGACAGGGGATGAAGACATTCAGTACTTC	CASSPTGDEDIQYF